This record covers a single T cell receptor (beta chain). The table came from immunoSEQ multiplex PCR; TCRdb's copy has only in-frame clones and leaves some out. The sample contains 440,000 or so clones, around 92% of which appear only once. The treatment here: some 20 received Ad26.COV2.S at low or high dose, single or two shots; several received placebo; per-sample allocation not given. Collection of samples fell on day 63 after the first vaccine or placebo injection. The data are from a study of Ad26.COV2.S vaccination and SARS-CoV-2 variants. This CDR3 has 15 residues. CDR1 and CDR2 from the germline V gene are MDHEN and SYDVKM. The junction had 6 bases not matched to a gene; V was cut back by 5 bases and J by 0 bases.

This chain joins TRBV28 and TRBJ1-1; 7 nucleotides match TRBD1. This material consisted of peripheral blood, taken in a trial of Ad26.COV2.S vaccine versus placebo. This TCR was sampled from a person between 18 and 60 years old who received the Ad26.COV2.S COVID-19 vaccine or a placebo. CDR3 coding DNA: TGTGCCAGCAGTCCACTGACAGGGATGAACACTGAAGCTTTCTTT. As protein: CASSPLTGMNTEAFF.